This is a list of T cell receptor beta chains from one sample in a study of blood T cell repertoires in COVID-19. Assay used: immunoSEQ multiplex PCR; TCRdb lists only in-frame clones, some missing. This sample yields over 40,000 clones, of which roughly 89% are seen a single time; 6.4% belongs to the top ten. Sequencing used peripheral blood. All receptors come from a man aged 70-80 years with active COVID-19. The CDR3 runs from the conserved cysteine through the conserved F or W. D genes are given only for firm matches.

D gene	V gene	J gene	CDR3 protein	CDR3 DNA
TRBD1	TRBV5-1	TRBJ2-5	CASSNGGQGAETQYF	TGCGCCAGCAGTAACGGAGGACAGGGGGCAGAGACCCAGTACTTC
TRBD1	TRBV5-6	TRBJ1-2	CASRNLPDRNYGYTF	TGTGCCAGCAGAAACTTACCGGACAGGAACTATGGCTACACCTTC
NA	TRBV11-2	TRBJ2-3	CASSLTPFRWYF	TGTGCCAGCAGCTTAACTCCCTTTAGATGGTATTTT
TRBD1	TRBV13	TRBJ1-3	CASSPRGLGNTIYF	TGTGCCAGCAGCCCTAGGGGGCTTGGAAACACCATATATTTT
TRBD2	TRBV7-2	TRBJ2-3	CASSSNSGGIADTQYF	TGTGCCAGCAGCTCAAATAGCGGGGGGATTGCAGATACGCAGTATTTT
TRBD1	TRBV19	TRBJ1-2	CASLKGDSYGYTF	TGTGCCAGCCTCAAGGGGGACAGCTATGGCTACACCTTC
NA	TRBV3-1/TRBV3-2	TRBJ1-3	CASSLSSRVEENTIYF	TGTGCCAGCAGCCTATCCTCCCGGGTCGAGGAAAACACCATATATTTT
NA	TRBV5-1	TRBJ1-3	CASSPRGDTGNTIYF	TGCGCCAGCAGCCCCCGGGGGGATACTGGAAACACCATATATTTT
NA	TRBV6-1	TRBJ1-6	CASSELDSRAPLHF	TGTGCCAGCAGTGAGCTGGACAGTCGGGCACCCCTCCACTTT
TRBD1	TRBV7-9	TRBJ2-4	CASSLAGTGEGDIQYF	TGTGCCAGCAGCTTAGCCGGGACAGGGGAGGGGGACATTCAGTACTTC
TRBD2	TRBV24-1	TRBJ2-2	CATSTSGGAGGELFF	TGTGCCACCAGTACTAGCGGGGGGGCTGGCGGGGAGCTGTTTTTT
NA	TRBV4-2	TRBJ2-5	CASRPRGEAQETQYF	TGTGCCAGCCGCCCCCGGGGAGAGGCCCAAGAGACCCAGTACTTC
NA	TRBV18	TRBJ2-5	CASSQMTGSQETQYF	TGTGCCAGCTCACAAATGACAGGATCTCAAGAGACCCAGTACTTC
NA	TRBV5-5	TRBJ1-2	CASSLGGGYNYGYTF	TGTGCCAGCAGCTTGGGCGGGGGATATAACTATGGCTACACCTTC